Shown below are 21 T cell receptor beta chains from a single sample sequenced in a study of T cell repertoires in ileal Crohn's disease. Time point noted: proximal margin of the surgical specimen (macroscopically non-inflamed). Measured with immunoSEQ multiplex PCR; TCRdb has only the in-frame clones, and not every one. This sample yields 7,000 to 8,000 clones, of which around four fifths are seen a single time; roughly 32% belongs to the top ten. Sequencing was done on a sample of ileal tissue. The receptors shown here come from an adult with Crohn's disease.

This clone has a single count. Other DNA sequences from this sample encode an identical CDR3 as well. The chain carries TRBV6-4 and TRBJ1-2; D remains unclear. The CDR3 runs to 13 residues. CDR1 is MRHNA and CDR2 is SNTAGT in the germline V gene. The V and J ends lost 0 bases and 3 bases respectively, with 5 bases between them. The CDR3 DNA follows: TGTGCCAGCAGTGACTCAAACTACTATGGCTACACCTTC. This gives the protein CASSDSNYYGYTF.

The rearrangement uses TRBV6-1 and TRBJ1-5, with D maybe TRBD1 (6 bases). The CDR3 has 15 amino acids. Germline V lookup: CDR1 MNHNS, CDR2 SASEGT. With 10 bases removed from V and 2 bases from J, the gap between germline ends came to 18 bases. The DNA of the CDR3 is TGTGCCATCTCAAAGACAGGTTCGGGCAATCAGCCCCAGCATTTT. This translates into CAISKTGSGNQPQHF.

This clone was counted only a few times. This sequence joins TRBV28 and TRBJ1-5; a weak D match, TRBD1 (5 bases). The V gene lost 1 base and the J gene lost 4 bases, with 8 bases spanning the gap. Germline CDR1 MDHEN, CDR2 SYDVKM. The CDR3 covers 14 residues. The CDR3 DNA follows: TGTGCCAGCAGTTTATTTGGGGCTAATCAGCCCCAGCATTTT. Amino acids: CASSLFGANQPQHF.

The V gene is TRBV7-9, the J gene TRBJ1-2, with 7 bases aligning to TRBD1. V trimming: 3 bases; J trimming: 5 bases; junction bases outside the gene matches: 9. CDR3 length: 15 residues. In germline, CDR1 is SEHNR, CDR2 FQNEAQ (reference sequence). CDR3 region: CASSFGRGSGYGYTF. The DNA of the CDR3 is TGTGCCAGCAGCTTCGGCAGGGGGTCTGGGTATGGCTACACCTTC.

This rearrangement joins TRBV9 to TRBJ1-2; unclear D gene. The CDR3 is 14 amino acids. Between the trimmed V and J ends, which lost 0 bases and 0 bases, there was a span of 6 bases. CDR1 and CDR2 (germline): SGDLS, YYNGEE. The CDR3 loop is CASSVALTNYGYTF. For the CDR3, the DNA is TGTGCCAGCAGCGTAGCTCTGACTAACTATGGCTACACCTTC.

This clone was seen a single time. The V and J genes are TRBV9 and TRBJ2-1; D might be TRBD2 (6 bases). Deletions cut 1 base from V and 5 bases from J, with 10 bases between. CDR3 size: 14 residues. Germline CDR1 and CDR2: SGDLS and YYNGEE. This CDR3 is CASSVLGGNNEQFF. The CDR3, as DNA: TGTGCCAGCAGCGTACTCGGCGGGAACAATGAGCAGTTCTTC.

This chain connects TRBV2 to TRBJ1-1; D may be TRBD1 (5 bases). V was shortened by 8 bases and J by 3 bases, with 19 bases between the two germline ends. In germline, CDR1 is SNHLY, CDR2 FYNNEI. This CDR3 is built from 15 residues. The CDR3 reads CASVGTRALDTEAFF. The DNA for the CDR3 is TGTGCCAGCGTTGGGACGAGGGCTTTGGACACTGAAGCTTTCTTT.

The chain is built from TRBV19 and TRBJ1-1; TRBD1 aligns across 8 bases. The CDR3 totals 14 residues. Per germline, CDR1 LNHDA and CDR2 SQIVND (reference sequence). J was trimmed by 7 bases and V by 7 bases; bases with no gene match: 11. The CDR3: CASINQGARGEAFF. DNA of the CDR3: TGTGCCAGTATCAATCAGGGGGCGCGCGGTGAAGCTTTCTTT.

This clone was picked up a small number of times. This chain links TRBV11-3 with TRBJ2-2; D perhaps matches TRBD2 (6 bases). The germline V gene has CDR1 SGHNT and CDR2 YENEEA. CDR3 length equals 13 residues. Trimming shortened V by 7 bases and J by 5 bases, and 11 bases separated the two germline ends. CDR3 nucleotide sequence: TGTGCCAGCACCTCCCGGGGGACCGGGGAGCTGTTTTTT. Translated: CASTSRGTGELFF.

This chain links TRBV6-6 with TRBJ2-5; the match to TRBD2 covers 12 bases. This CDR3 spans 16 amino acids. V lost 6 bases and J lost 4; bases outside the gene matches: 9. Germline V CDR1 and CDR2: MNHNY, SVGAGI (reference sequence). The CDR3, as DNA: TGTGCCAGCAGCCGACCTAGCGGGAGGGCCCCAGAGACCCAGTACTTC. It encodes CASSRPSGRAPETQYF.

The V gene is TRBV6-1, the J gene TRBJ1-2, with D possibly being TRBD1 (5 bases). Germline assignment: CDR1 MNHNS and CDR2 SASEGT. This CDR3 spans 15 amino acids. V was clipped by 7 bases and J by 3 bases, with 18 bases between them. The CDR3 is CASILSGGGDYGYTF. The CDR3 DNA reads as TGTGCCAGCATTTTATCAGGCGGGGGTGACTATGGCTACACCTTC.

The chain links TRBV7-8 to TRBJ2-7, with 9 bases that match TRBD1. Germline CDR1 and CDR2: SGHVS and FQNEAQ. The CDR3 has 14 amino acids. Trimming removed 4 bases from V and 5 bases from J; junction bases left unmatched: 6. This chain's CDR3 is CASSSYGQGNEQYF. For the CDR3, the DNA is TGTGCCAGCAGCTCCTACGGACAGGGGAACGAGCAGTACTTC.

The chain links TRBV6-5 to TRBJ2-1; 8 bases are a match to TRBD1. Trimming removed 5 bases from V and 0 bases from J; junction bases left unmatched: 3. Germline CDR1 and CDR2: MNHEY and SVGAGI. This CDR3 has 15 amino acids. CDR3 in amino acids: CASSGGTGSYNEQFF. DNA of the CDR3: TGTGCCAGCAGTGGGGGGACAGGCTCCTACAATGAGCAGTTCTTC.

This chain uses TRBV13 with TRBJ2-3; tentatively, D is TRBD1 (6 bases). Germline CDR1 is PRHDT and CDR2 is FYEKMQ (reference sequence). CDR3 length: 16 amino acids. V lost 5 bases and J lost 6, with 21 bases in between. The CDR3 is CASSLPRGPGGDTQYF. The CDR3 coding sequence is TGTGCCAGCAGCCTTCCCAGGGGCCCTGGCGGGGATACGCAGTATTTT.

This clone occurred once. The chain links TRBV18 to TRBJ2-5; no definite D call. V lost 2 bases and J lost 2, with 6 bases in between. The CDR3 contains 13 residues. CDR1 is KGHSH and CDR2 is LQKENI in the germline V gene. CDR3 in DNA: TGTGCCAGCTCACCAAGGCAGCAAGAGACCCAGTACTTC. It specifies CASSPRQQETQYF.

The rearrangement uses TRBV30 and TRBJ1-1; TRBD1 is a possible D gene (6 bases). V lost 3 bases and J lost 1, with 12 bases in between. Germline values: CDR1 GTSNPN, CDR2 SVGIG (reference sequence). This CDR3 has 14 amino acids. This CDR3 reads CAWRARGGNTEAFF. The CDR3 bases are TGTGCCTGGAGAGCCCGAGGGGGGAACACTGAAGCTTTCTTT.

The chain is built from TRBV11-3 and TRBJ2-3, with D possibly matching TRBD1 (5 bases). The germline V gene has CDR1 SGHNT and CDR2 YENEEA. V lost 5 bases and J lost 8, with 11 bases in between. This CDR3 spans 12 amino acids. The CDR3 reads CASSAPQATQYF. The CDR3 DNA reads TGTGCCAGCAGCGCCCCACAGGCTACGCAGTATTTT.

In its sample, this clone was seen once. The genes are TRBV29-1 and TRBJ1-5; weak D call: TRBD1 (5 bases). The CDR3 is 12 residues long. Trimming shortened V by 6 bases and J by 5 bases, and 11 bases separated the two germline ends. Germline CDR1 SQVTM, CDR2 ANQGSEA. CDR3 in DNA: TGCAGCGTGGGGGAGGGCCATCAGCCCCAGCATTTT. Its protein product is CSVGEGHQPQHF.

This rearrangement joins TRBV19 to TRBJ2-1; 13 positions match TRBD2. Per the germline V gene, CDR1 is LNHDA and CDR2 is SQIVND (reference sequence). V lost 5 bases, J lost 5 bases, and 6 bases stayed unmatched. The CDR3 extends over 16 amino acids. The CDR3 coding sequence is TGTGCCAGTAGTCTCACTAGCGGGAGGGCCAACAATGAGCAGTTCTTC. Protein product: CASSLTSGRANNEQFF.

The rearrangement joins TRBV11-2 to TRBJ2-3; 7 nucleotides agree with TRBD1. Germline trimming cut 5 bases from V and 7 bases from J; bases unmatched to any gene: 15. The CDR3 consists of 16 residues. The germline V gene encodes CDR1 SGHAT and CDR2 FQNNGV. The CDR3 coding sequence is TGTGCCAGCAGCCTTCTGACAGGGATTCGCCTGAATACGCAGTATTTT. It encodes CASSLLTGIRLNTQYF.

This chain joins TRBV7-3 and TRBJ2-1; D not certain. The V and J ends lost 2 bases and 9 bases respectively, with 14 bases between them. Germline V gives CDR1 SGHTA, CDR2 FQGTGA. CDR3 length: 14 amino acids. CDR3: CASSLPESVGEQFF. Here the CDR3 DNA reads TGTGCCAGCAGCTTACCGGAATCCGTGGGTGAGCAGTTCTTC.